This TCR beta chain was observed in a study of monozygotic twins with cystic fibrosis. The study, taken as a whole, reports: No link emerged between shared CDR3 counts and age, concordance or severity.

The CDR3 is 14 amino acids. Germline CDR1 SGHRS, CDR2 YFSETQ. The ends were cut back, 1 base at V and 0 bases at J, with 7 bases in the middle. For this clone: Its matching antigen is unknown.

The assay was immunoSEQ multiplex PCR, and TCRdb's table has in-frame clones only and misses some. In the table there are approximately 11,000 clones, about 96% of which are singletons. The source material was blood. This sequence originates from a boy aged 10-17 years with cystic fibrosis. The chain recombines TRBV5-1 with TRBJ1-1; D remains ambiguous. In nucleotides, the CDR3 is TGCGCCAGCAGCTTGTCCATAGTGAACACTGAAGCTTTCTTT. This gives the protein CASSLSIVNTEAFF.